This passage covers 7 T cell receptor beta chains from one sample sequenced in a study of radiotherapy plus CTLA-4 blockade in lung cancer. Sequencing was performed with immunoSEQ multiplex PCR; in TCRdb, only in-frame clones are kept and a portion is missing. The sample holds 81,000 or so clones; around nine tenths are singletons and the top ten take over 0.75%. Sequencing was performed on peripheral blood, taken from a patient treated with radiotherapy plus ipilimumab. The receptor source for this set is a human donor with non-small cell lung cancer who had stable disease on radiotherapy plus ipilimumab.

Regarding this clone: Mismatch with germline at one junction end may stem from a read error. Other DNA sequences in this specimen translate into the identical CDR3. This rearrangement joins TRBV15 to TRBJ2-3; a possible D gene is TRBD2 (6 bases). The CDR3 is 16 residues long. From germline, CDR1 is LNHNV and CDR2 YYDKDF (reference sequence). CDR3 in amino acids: CATRVRSGTSTDTQYF. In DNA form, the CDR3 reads TGTGCCACCAGGGTACGTAGCGGAACTAGCACGGATACGCAGTATTTT.

CDR3 sequence (DNA): TGTGCCAGCAGCTTACTAGGGGTTACAGATACGCAGTATTTT. Translation gives CASSLLGVTDTQYF. The genes are TRBV11-1 and TRBJ2-3; maybe TRBD1 (5 bases). Germline values: CDR1 SGHAT, CDR2 FQDESV (reference sequence). The CDR3 contains 14 residues. V lost 2 bases, J lost 3 bases, and 9 bases lay in between.

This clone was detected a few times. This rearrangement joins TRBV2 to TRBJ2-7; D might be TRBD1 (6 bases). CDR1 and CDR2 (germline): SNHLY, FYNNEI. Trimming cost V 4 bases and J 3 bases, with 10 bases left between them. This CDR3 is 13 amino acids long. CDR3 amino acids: CASSAEQGYEQYF. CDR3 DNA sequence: TGTGCCAGCAGTGCTGAACAGGGCTACGAGCAGTACTTC.

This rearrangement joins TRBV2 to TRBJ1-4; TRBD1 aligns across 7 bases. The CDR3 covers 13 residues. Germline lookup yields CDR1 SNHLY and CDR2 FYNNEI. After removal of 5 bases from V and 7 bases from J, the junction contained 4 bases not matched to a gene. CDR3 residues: CASSRGLGEKLFF. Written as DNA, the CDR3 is TGTGCCAGCAGTAGGGGGCTCGGTGAAAAACTGTTTTTT.

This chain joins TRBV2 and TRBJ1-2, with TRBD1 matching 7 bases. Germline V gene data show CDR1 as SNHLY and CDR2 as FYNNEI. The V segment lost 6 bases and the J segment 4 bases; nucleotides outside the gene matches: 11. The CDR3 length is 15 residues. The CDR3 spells CASRAKTGVFYGYTF. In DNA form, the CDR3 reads TGTGCCAGCAGGGCTAAAACAGGGGTATTCTATGGCTACACCTTC.

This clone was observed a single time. Here the CDR3 reads CASSPKTANTEAFF. The CDR3 nucleotides read TGTGCCAGCAGCCCGAAGACAGCGAACACTGAAGCTTTCTTT. V is TRBV11-2 and J is TRBJ1-1; D may be TRBD1 (5 bases). This CDR3 is built from 14 residues. The germline V and J ends were trimmed by 5 bases and 1 base, with 11 bases remaining between them. Germline CDR1 SGHAT, CDR2 FQNNGV.

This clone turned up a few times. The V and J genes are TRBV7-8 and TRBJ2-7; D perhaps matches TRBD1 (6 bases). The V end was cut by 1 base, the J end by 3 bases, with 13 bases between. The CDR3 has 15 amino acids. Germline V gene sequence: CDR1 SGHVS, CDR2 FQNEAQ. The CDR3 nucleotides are TGTGCCAGCAGCTTAGAAAGGGGGTCCATCTACGAGCAGTACTTC. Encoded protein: CASSLERGSIYEQYF.